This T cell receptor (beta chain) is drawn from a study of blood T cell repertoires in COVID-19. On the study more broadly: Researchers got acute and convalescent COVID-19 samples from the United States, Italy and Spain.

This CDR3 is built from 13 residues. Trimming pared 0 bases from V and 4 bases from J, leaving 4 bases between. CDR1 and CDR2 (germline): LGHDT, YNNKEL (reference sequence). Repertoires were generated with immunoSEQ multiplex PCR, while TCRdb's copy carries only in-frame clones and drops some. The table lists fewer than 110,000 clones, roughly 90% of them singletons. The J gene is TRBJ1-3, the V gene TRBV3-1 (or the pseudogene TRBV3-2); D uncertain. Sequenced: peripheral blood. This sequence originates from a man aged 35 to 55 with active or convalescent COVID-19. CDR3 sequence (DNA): TGTGCCAGCAGCCAAGATCGGGGAAACACCATATATTTT. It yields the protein CASSQDRGNTIYF.